This section outlines one T cell receptor beta chain sequence together with its context. The antigen is not known. Looked up from germline, CDR1 is LNHDA and CDR2 is SQIVND (reference sequence). The CDR3 extends over 14 amino acids. Trimming pared 2 bases from V and 2 bases from J, leaving 10 bases between. This record comes from a study of cytomegalovirus exposure and HLA in healthy donors. PCR used 60 Vbeta primers and 13 Jbeta primers. Method: immunoSEQ multiplex PCR; TCRdb's copy keeps in-frame clones and lacks some. The repertoire holds approximately 93,000 clones, over 60% seen once, with approximately 5.8% in the top ten. Broader study findings: In a later analysis, HLA-associated beta chains showed higher expansion and lower generation probabilities than comparable chains. A link between a missense DCLRE1C variant and TCR beta V- and J-gene trimming emerged from a later analysis. Presence/absence analyses supposed approximately even sequencing depth among donors.

This sequence originates from a boy aged 10-17 years in good health and CMV-seropositive. Sequences were obtained from PBMCs. The chain has TRBV19 and TRBJ2-7, with a tentative D call TRBD2 (5 bases). DNA for the CDR3: TGTGCCAGTAGTATACGGACTGGGACCTACGAGCAGTACTTC. Translating gives CASSIRTGTYEQYF.